The clone carrying this T cell receptor beta chain was found once. This sample stems from a study of blood T cell repertoires in COVID-19. The method was immunoSEQ multiplex PCR; TCRdb's version includes in-frame clones alone and lacks a portion of them. The sample consists of around 72,000 clones, 84% of them appearing once. The CDR3 runs 16 residues. Germline CDR1 SGHTA, CDR2 FQGTGA. Trimming stripped 5 bases from V and 6 bases from J, with 22 bases between. The TCR sequence derives from a woman aged 55-69 years with acute or convalescent COVID-19. Specimen: peripheral blood. The chain is built from TRBV7-3 and TRBJ1-2; possibly TRBD1 for D (5 bases). CDR3 sequence reads: CASSKSGGLGMNGYTF. Written as DNA, the CDR3 is TGTGCCAGCAGCAAAAGCGGGGGATTGGGGATGAATGGCTACACCTTC.